This T cell receptor beta chain was recovered during a study of cytomegalovirus exposure and HLA in healthy donors. This CDR3 region has 16 residues. V shed 3 bases, J shed 5 bases, and the junction held 11 bases outside the gene matches. Germline V CDR1 and CDR2: MNHNY, SVGAGI (reference sequence). With 60 Vbeta and 13 Jbeta primers, the PCR was carried out. Method: immunoSEQ multiplex PCR; TCRdb's copy keeps in-frame clones and lacks some. The sample table sets out 150,000 or so clones. The chain uses TRBV6-6 and TRBJ2-3; the match to TRBD2 covers 7 bases. The sequenced sample was PBMCs. The receptor's source is a woman under 30 in good health and CMV-seronegative. DNA of the CDR3: TGTGCCAGCAGTTATTCCCAGCGGGACCGGGAAGATACGCAGTATTTT. Its protein is CASSYSQRDREDTQYF.